This TCR beta chain emerged from a study of OX40 agonist ivuxolimab in advanced cancers. No patient had autoimmune disease or received systemic immunosuppression. The table came from immunoSEQ multiplex PCR; TCRdb's copy has only in-frame clones and leaves some out. The data hold 65,000 to 95,000 clones, with approximately 90% observed a single time. This CDR3 spans 13 amino acids. V was clipped by 5 bases and J by 4 bases, with 8 bases between them. Looked up from germline, CDR1 is MDHEN and CDR2 is SYDVKM. Sequences were derived from CD4+ or CD8+ T cells sorted from blood, sampled in a trial of the OX40 agonist ivuxolimab. This sequence originates from an adult with an advanced solid tumor such as melanoma, head and neck, liver or kidney cancer. This chain connects TRBV28 to TRBJ2-2, with unresolved D. CDR3 coding DNA: TGTGCCAGCAGTAAAGAGGTCACCGGGGAGCTGTTTTTT. This translates into CASSKEVTGELFF.